The clone carrying this T cell receptor (beta chain) has a handful of counts. Its antigen remains unknown. The CDR3 runs to 16 residues. Germline trimming cut 5 bases from V and 6 bases from J; bases unmatched to any gene: 10. Germline V gene data show CDR1 as MDHEN and CDR2 as SYDVKM. This sample stems from a study of T cell repertoires in cytomegalovirus infection. The wider study: Public TCR beta signatures provided an indication of both CMV infection and a matching HLA type.

Each CDR3 protein gets one entry after TCRdb re-called the reads with MiXCR. There are roughly 100,000 distinct CDR3 sequences in the sample; more than 15% occur only once, and about 8.8% lies in the top ten. The study, taken as a whole, reports: Public TCR beta family frequency separated CMV-and-HLA carriers, including in an independent cohort. The response measured ex vivo was dominated by TCR beta clonotypes (HLA-C-restricted and CMV-specific).

The genes are TRBV28 and TRBJ2-7; 13 nucleotides align to TRBD2. The origin of this receptor is a human donor in good health (CMV status not recorded). Some clones in this sample may be carry-over from other donors' samples. Material: PBMCs. The CDR3 loop is CASSPILTSGGREQYF. The CDR3 DNA reads TGTGCCAGCAGTCCGATTTTGACTAGCGGGGGGCGCGAGCAGTACTTC.